This T cell receptor beta chain was profiled in a study of persistence of HIV-infected CD4 T cells. About the research overall: Donors had been on suppressive ART for a median of roughly eight years. Whole-study results and caveats: TCRbeta richness was lower in CMV- and Gag-responding cells than in anti-CD3/anti-CD28-responding cells.

Cells were stimulated with overlapping HIV-1 Gag 15-mer peptides. Sorted nonresponding memory CD4+ T cells were CD40L-negative, CD69-negative, CD45RO-high. Inclusion required CMV-positive serology and CD4+ counts above 400 cells/uL. For around 20 hours, CD8-depleted PBMCs received anti-CD28/CD49d costimulation, a CD40-blocking antibody and enfuvirtide. Sequencing used immunoSEQ version 4 in survey mode. The table came from immunoSEQ multiplex PCR; TCRdb's copy has only in-frame clones and leaves some out. The table records 36,000 or so clones, around four fifths of them present only once. A note on this clone: The antigen is undetermined.

The CDR3 spans 16 residues. Germline lookup yields CDR1 MGHRA and CDR2 YSYEKL. The V and J ends lost 4 bases and 2 bases respectively, with 18 bases between them. The TCR was taken from an adult with HIV. The donor label of this sample is uncertain. V and J are TRBV4-1 and TRBJ2-7, with D perhaps being TRBD1 or TRBD2 (5 bases each). The sample was cultured CD4+ T cells from PBMCs, taken from a patient who received antiretroviral therapy. The CDR3 DNA is TGCGCCAGCAGCCCCGGGCACCGGGACCGCGCCTACGAGCAGTACGTC. It specifies CASSPGHRDRAYEQYV.